The rows below give T cell receptor beta chains drawn from one sample of a study of cytomegalovirus exposure and HLA in healthy donors. TCRdb's copy holds only in-frame clones and misses some; the assay was immunoSEQ multiplex PCR. The data show 130,000 to 150,000 clones, with around a tenth seen just once and about 2% held by the top ten. The sample consisted of PBMCs. These TCRs come from a male donor in good health and CMV-seronegative. Each CDR3 is given with its conserved first and last residue.

J: TRBJ1-1
V: TRBV11-2
CDR3: CASSSRLGQGNTEAFF

J: TRBJ1-5
V: TRBV13
CDR3: CASSLRDSGGPQHF

J: TRBJ2-1
V: TRBV6-5
CDR3: CASSLGAEQFF

J: TRBJ1-2
V: TRBV30
CDR3: CAWSSRGRGYTF

J: TRBJ1-1
V: TRBV28
CDR3: CASSLGSGAMAEAFF

J: TRBJ1-4
V: TRBV19
CDR3: CASSIKINEKLFF

J: TRBJ2-7
V: TRBV6-6
CDR3: CASSPPGQGNYEQYF

J: TRBJ1-3
V: TRBV27
CDR3: CASSSGVGAGNTIYF

J: TRBJ1-1
V: TRBV7-6
CDR3: CASSLAGTANTEAFF

J: TRBJ2-2
V: TRBV29-1
CDR3: CSVIGTGGTGELFF

J: TRBJ2-7
V: TRBV28
CDR3: CASRGQGVSYEQYF

J: TRBJ2-2
V: TRBV10-3
CDR3: CAIRGADTGELFF

J: TRBJ1-1
V: TRBV29-1
CDR3: CSVTWAGEAFF

J: TRBJ1-1
V: TRBV28
CDR3: CASSLQGTAEAFF

J: TRBJ1-3
V: TRBV18
CDR3: CASSFSGGNSGNTIYF

J: TRBJ1-4
V: TRBV6-5
CDR3: CASSPERGGDEKLFF

J: TRBJ1-3
V: TRBV4-1
CDR3: CASSQEYRVSSGNTIYF

J: TRBJ1-1
V: TRBV4-2
CDR3: CASSQMATGIVSTEPFF

J: TRBJ1-1
V: TRBV10-3
CDR3: CAISESEGVAFF

J: TRBJ2-5
V: TRBV7-8
CDR3: CASSETGIQETQYF

J: TRBJ1-5
V: TRBV7-7
CDR3: CASSLRFGEPQHF

J: TRBJ1-2
V: TRBV28
CDR3: CASSLRNYGYTF

J: TRBJ1-5
V: TRBV5-6
CDR3: CASSLDRVQPQHF

J: TRBJ2-2
V: TRBV7-3
CDR3: CASSRGGANTGELFF

J: TRBJ2-7
V: TRBV7-2
CDR3: CASSEQGGSYEQYF

J: TRBJ2-1
V: TRBV15
CDR3: CATSSGLAGNPNEQFF

J: TRBJ1-2
V: TRBV27
CDR3: CASSFGGGNYGYTF

J: TRBJ2-2
V: TRBV4-1
CDR3: CASSLGQGWTGELFF

J: TRBJ2-7
V: TRBV28
CDR3: CASSSDRAPYEQYF

J: .
V: TRBV6-6
CDR3: CASSRGLAGGEQYF

J: TRBJ1-2
V: TRBV9
CDR3: CASSSQGRGYTF

J: TRBJ1-1
V: TRBV2
CDR3: CASSAGGRGGAFF

J: TRBJ2-5
V: TRBV5-1
CDR3: CASSLVRSGEPFQETQYF

J: TRBJ1-2
V: TRBV4-1
CDR3: CASSPGHYYGYTF

J: TRBJ1-5
V: TRBV23-1
CDR3: CASSHPRGGYQPQHF

J: TRBJ2-7
V: TRBV7-9
CDR3: CASSLVDRDEQYF

J: TRBJ2-3
V: TRBV27
CDR3: CASISSGSADTQYF

J: TRBJ2-6
V: TRBV28
CDR3: CASSLLGVSGANVLTF

J: TRBJ1-1
V: TRBV4-1
CDR3: CASSQLQGMNTEAFF

J: TRBJ1-4
V: TRBV19
CDR3: CASSFSRETREKLFF

J: TRBJ1-4
V: TRBV19
CDR3: CASSQYGDNEKLFF

J: TRBJ1-5
V: TRBV28
CDR3: CASSPPGTASNQPQHF

J: TRBJ2-1
V: TRBV7-6
CDR3: CASSLGVTRDEQFF

J: TRBJ2-3
V: TRBV5-1
CDR3: CASSLEGQGAWDTQYF

J: TRBJ1-1
V: TRBV9
CDR3: CASSVAGGFTEAFF

J: .
V: TRBV7-9
CDR3: CASSQAAGAGGLNEQYF